This is a list of T cell receptor beta chains from one sample in a study of blood T cell repertoires in COVID-19. Sequencing used immunoSEQ multiplex PCR; TCRdb keeps in-frame clones, though not all of them. The table shows approximately 260,000 clones, with approximately 87% occurring only once. The sample taken for sequencing was peripheral blood. The receptors derive from a man aged 55 to 70 who had recovered from COVID-19. The CDR3 runs from the conserved cysteine through the conserved F or W. Each record gives: D gene, V gene, J gene, CDR3 protein. D genes are given only for firm matches.

>.|TRBV19|TRBJ1-3
CASMRQGTNTIYF
>.|TRBV5-1|TRBJ2-7
CASSPEALSSYEQYF
>.|TRBV27|TRBJ2-1
CASRFTGFTEQFF
>TRBD1|TRBV4-2|TRBJ1-3
CASSQDRGAKGNTIYF
>TRBD1|TRBV28|TRBJ1-6
CASSLSGTGSAPLHF
>TRBD1|TRBV25-1|TRBJ1-2
CASSAGQGVRYGYTF
>TRBD1|TRBV5-4|TRBJ2-1
CASSLVRGPTSSYNEQFF
>TRBD1|TRBV6-6|TRBJ2-7
CASSYVQGMSFYEQYF
>.|TRBV10-3|TRBJ2-7
CAISESFRLYEQYF
>TRBD2|TRBV5-1|TRBJ2-7
CASSLEGRGNEQYF
>.|TRBV6-5|TRBJ2-6
CAAAFSGANVLTF
>TRBD1|TRBV18|TRBJ2-6
CASSRVIGQGSGANVLTF
>.|TRBV19|TRBJ2-7
CASSIAAGAYYEQYF
>TRBD2|TRBV5-1|TRBJ2-3
CASSGWTSGSSTDTQYF
>.|TRBV10-3|TRBJ2-5
CAIRREPQETQYF
>.|TRBV27|TRBJ1-1
CASRKDRNTEAFF
>.|TRBV18|TRBJ2-6
CASSREVLGSGANVLTF
>TRBD2|TRBV2|TRBJ2-3
CASSASGVPTDTQYF
>TRBD1|TRBV19|TRBJ1-1
CASSYRGAEAFF
>TRBD1|TRBV27|TRBJ2-7
CASSTDRVSPYEQYF
>.|TRBV30|TRBJ1-4
CAWSTIGREKLFF
>TRBD2|TRBV5-1|TRBJ2-1
CASSKGLAGAAGNEQFF
>.|TRBV13|TRBJ2-1
CASSRSTGVNEQFF
>TRBD1|TRBV6-4|TRBJ2-7
CARDRGNRRSSYEQYF
>.|TRBV10-3|TRBJ1-1
CAISEWGQSTEAFF
>TRBD2|TRBV7-3|TRBJ2-3
CASAHNGGTDTQYF
>TRBD2|TRBV18|TRBJ2-7
CASSPELAGGPEGEQYF
>TRBD2|TRBV9|TRBJ2-2
CASSAGLAGGPTGELFF
>.|TRBV9|TRBJ1-2
CASSPGGGFRGYTF
>TRBD1|TRBV5-1|TRBJ2-7
CASNSHRAGGYEQYF
>TRBD2|TRBV7-2|TRBJ2-1
CASSHGTSGRNEQFF
>TRBD1|TRBV2|TRBJ1-3
CASSLGTDSGNTIYF
>.|TRBV6-5|TRBJ2-7
CASSYRERTSEQYF
>.|TRBV5-8|TRBJ1-5
CASSLGQGFNQPQHF
>.|TRBV15|TRBJ1-1
CATRDIKNTEAFF
>TRBD1|TRBV5-1|TRBJ1-1
CASSVGQANTEAFF
>.|TRBV30|TRBJ1-6
CAWSVLLGPYNSPLHF
>.|TRBV4-1|TRBJ2-5
CASSPSADQETQYF
>.|TRBV5-1|TRBJ1-5
CASSLFPGNQPQHF
>.|TRBV28|TRBJ2-4
CASSLRIEGSAKNIQYF
>TRBD1|TRBV19|TRBJ1-6
CASSMRDRWDSPLHF
>TRBD1|TRBV25-1|TRBJ1-2
CASRTGGMEGYTF
>.|TRBV18|TRBJ2-3
CASSPPTGLDTQYF
>TRBD1|TRBV2|TRBJ1-6
CASSRDRGNSPLHF
>.|TRBV2|TRBJ1-6
CASRIKKTEPSYNSPLHF
>TRBD2|TRBV7-8|TRBJ2-5
CASSLVPSGSRETQYF
>.|TRBV2|TRBJ2-7
CASSGEAGSGYEQYF